This T cell receptor (beta chain) comes out of a study of blood T cell repertoires in COVID-19. Across the study: Samples of COVID-19 (acute and convalescent) were obtained from the United States, Italy and Spain. Sources were T cells, B-cell-depleted T cells, or PBMCs; the material itself was cDNA or gDNA.

This CDR3 is 12 amino acids long. Trimming pared 5 bases from V and 0 bases from J, leaving 4 bases between. In germline, CDR1 is MDHEN, CDR2 SYDVKM. Sequencing was performed with immunoSEQ multiplex PCR; in TCRdb, only in-frame clones are kept and a portion is missing. This table has about 70,000 clones, more than 75% appearing once. The chain has TRBV28 and TRBJ1-2, with no clear D. The TCR was taken from a woman aged 18 to 35 with acute or convalescent COVID-19. The sequencing input was peripheral blood. The CDR3 reads CASSTTNYGYTF. The DNA of the CDR3 is TGTGCCAGCAGTACTACTAACTATGGCTACACCTTC.